This is a list of T cell receptor beta chains from one sample in a study of cytomegalovirus exposure and HLA in healthy donors. This table comes from immunoSEQ multiplex PCR, and its TCRdb copy is limited to in-frame clones, with some not included. The data contain nearly 200,000 clones, 70% to 80% of them seen just once; the ten biggest clones take up roughly 2.1%. The sample was PBMCs. Receptors were obtained from a woman in her twenties or thirties in good health and CMV-seropositive. Both conserved end residues are part of each CDR3. Fields, in order: J gene, V gene, D gene, clone size, CDR3 length, CDR3 protein, CDR3 DNA. D genes are given only for firm matches. Clone sizes are given selectively: once, few, many, or a class where the clone is expanded.

TRBJ2-1,TRBV28,TRBD2,-,18,CASSFVAGKAGGYNEQFF,TGTGCCAGCAGTTTTGTTGCAGGAAAAGCGGGAGGATACAATGAGCAGTTCTTC
TRBJ2-5,TRBV7-7,TRBD1,once,18,CASSLHRGQGKFRETQYF,TGTGCTAGCAGCTTACATAGGGGACAGGGAAAATTTAGAGAGACCCAGTACTTC
TRBJ1-3,TRBV29-1,TRBD1,-,15,CSVRWTGAAGNTIYF,TGCAGCGTTAGATGGACAGGAGCCGCTGGAAACACCATATATTTT
TRBJ2-7,TRBV5-4,TRBD1,-,13,CASSRGQGHEQYF,TGTGCCAGCAGCAGGGGACAGGGGCACGAGCAGTACTTC
TRBJ2-5,TRBV7-2,TRBD2,-,19,CASSPRGLAGEEFQETQYF,TGTGCCAGCAGCCCCCGGGGACTAGCGGGAGAGGAGTTCCAAGAGACCCAGTACTTC
TRBJ2-3,TRBV10-1,-,-,19,CASRKGLERSEFGTDTQYF,TGCGCCAGCAGGAAAGGCCTGGAGAGGTCAGAGTTTGGCACAGATACGCAGTATTTT
TRBJ2-7,TRBV29-1,-,-,11,CSGGQAYEQYF,TGCAGCGGCGGACAAGCCTACGAGCAGTACTTC
TRBJ2-1,TRBV6-5,TRBD2,-,16,CASSYGSGVSYNEQFF,TGTGCCAGCAGTTACGGTAGCGGGGTATCCTACAATGAGCAGTTCTTC
TRBJ2-2,TRBV28,-,-,13,CASSLGNTGELFF,TGTGCCAGCAGTTTGGGCAACACCGGGGAGCTGTTTTTT
TRBJ1-2,TRBV27,TRBD1,-,17,CASSLLAGTGERYGYTF,TGTGCCAGCAGTTTGTTAGCCGGGACAGGGGAAAGATATGGCTACACCTTC
TRBJ2-7,TRBV19,TRBD2,-,14,CASSSLRTSGEQYF,TGTGCCAGTAGTTCCCTCCGGACTAGCGGGGAGCAGTACTTC
TRBJ2-7,TRBV11-2,TRBD2,-,18,CASSLGAPGLAGAYEQYF,TGTGCCAGCAGCTTAGGGGCCCCGGGACTAGCGGGTGCCTACGAGCAGTACTTC
TRBJ1-5,TRBV19,-,-,14,CASSIQQGGQPQHF,TGTGCCAGTAGTATCCAGCAGGGTGGTCAGCCCCAGCATTTT
TRBJ1-1,TRBV7-8,-,-,16,CASSLGAGVKKPEAFF,TGTGCCAGCAGCCTTGGGGCAGGGGTAAAGAAGCCTGAAGCTTTCTTT
TRBJ2-5,TRBV30,TRBD2,-,14,CAWRPSGGRETQYF,TGTGCCTGGAGACCCTCGGGAGGACGAGAGACCCAGTACTTC
TRBJ1-1,TRBV4-1,TRBD1,-,15,CASSQPGQLNTEAFF,TGCGCCAGCAGCCAACCGGGACAGCTGAACACTGAAGCTTTCTTT
TRBJ1-3,TRBV5-1,-,-,15,CASSLADSSGNTIYF,TGCGCCAGCAGCTTGGCGGACAGCTCTGGAAACACCATATATTTT
TRBJ1-6,TRBV2,-,-,14,CASSGGLDNSPLHF,TGTGCCAGCAGTGGGGGCCTGGATAATTCACCCCTCCACTTT
TRBJ2-2,TRBV9,-,-,18,CASSVASGQGQDTGELFF,TGTGCCAGCAGCGTAGCTTCTGGGCAGGGACAAGACACCGGGGAGCTGTTTTTT
TRBJ2-2,TRBV15,-,once,16,CATSRVWGLNTGELFF,TGTGCCACCAGCAGAGTTTGGGGCCTGAACACCGGGGAGCTGTTTTTT
TRBJ2-7,TRBV4-1,TRBD1,few,15,CASSRDLGQGYEQYF,TGCGCCAGCAGCCGTGACCTGGGACAGGGCTACGAGCAGTACTTC
TRBJ1-5,TRBV2,-,-,12,CASSQGNQPQHF,TGTGCCAGCAGCCAGGGGAATCAGCCCCAGCATTTT
TRBJ2-7,TRBV5-1,-,once,13,CASSGQTNYEQYF,TGCGCCAGCAGCGGACAGACCAACTACGAGCAGTACTTC
TRBJ2-7,TRBV5-4,TRBD2,-,14,CASSLGGRVYEQYF,TGTGCCAGCAGCTTGGGCGGGAGGGTCTACGAGCAGTACTTC
TRBJ2-7,TRBV29-1,-,-,14,CSVGVVGAIYEQYF,TGCAGCGTCGGGGTGGTAGGAGCCATCTACGAGCAGTACTTC
TRBJ1-6,TRBV11-2,-,-,18,CASSLVPSRGAVNSPLHF,TGTGCCAGCAGCTTAGTCCCCTCCCGGGGGGCGGTTAATTCACCCCTCCACTTT
TRBJ2-6,TRBV7-2,-,-,15,CASSSRGGGANVLTF,TGTGCCAGCAGCTCCAGGGGTGGTGGGGCCAACGTCCTGACTTTC
TRBJ2-2,TRBV6-5,-,few,13,CASSRSRVGELFF,TGTGCCAGCAGTCGATCGAGGGTTGGGGAGCTGTTTTTT
TRBJ2-2,TRBV28,-,-,13,CASSSTNTGELFF,TGTGCCAGCAGTTCCACGAACACCGGGGAGCTGTTTTTT
TRBJ2-7,TRBV7-2,TRBD1,-,15,CASSLALGQQYEQYF,TGTGCCAGCAGCTTAGCGCTGGGACAGCAATACGAGCAGTACTTC
TRBJ1-2,TRBV5-1,-,-,15,CASSLDRAYNYGYTF,TGCGCCAGCAGCTTGGACAGGGCCTATAACTATGGCTACACCTTC
TRBJ1-1,TRBV7-9,-,-,14,CASSLTGMNTEAFF,TGTGCCAGCAGCTTGACAGGAATGAACACTGAAGCTTTCTTT
TRBJ2-3,TRBV5-1,-,-,14,CASTPGGMTDTQYF,TGCGCCAGCACCCCCGGCGGGATGACAGATACGCAGTATTTT
TRBJ2-5,TRBV4-2,TRBD2,-,17,CASSQDSQGLGWETQYF,TGTGCCAGCAGCCAAGACAGTCAGGGACTAGGATGGGAGACCCAGTACTTC
TRBJ1-3,TRBV7-2,-,-,15,CASSSRQNSGNTIYF,TGTGCCAGCAGCTCGAGACAGAACTCTGGAAACACCATATATTTT
TRBJ2-1,TRBV19,-,few,13,CASSISLGSEQFF,TGTGCCAGTAGTATTAGCCTAGGCAGTGAGCAGTTCTTC
TRBJ2-3,TRBV2,TRBD1,-,12,CASSPTGGTQYF,TGTGCCAGCAGTCCGACAGGGGGTACGCAGTATTTT
TRBJ1-6,TRBV2,-,-,13,CATNRVSNSPLHF,TGTGCCACCAACAGGGTCTCTAATTCACCCCTCCACTTT
TRBJ1-6,TRBV15,-,-,17,CATSRDFQVYYNSPLHF,TGTGCCACCAGCAGAGATTTCCAGGTTTACTATAATTCACCCCTCCACTTT
TRBJ2-1,TRBV11-2,-,-,15,CASAGWRITYNEQFF,TGTGCCAGCGCTGGGTGGCGGATAACCTACAATGAGCAGTTCTTC
TRBJ2-2,TRBV7-3,-,-,13,CASGQRNTGELFF,TGTGCCAGCGGACAGAGAAACACCGGGGAGCTGTTTTTT
TRBJ1-5,TRBV25-1,-,-,14,CASSGDGGNQPQHF,TGTGCCAGCAGTGGGGACGGGGGGAATCAGCCCCAGCATTTT
TRBJ2-5,TRBV9,TRBD2,-,15,CASSVGGRDQETQYF,TGTGCCAGCAGCGTGGGCGGGAGGGACCAAGAGACCCAGTACTTC
TRBJ2-7,TRBV4-2,-,few,16,CASSQVFRELTYEQYF,TGTGCCAGCAGCCAAGTGTTCCGGGAGCTAACCTACGAGCAGTACTTC
TRBJ2-1,TRBV5-1,TRBD2,-,15,CASSLTSGGPNEQFF,TGCGCCAGCAGCTTGACTAGCGGGGGGCCCAATGAGCAGTTCTTC
TRBJ2-5,TRBV7-9,TRBD1,-,17,CASSFGRAGGLGETQYF,TGTGCCAGCAGCTTTGGGCGAGCAGGGGGCTTAGGCGAGACCCAGTACTTC
TRBJ2-2,TRBV7-9,TRBD1,-,15,CASSSTGGNTGELFF,TGTGCCAGCAGCTCGACAGGGGGGAACACCGGGGAGCTGTTTTTT